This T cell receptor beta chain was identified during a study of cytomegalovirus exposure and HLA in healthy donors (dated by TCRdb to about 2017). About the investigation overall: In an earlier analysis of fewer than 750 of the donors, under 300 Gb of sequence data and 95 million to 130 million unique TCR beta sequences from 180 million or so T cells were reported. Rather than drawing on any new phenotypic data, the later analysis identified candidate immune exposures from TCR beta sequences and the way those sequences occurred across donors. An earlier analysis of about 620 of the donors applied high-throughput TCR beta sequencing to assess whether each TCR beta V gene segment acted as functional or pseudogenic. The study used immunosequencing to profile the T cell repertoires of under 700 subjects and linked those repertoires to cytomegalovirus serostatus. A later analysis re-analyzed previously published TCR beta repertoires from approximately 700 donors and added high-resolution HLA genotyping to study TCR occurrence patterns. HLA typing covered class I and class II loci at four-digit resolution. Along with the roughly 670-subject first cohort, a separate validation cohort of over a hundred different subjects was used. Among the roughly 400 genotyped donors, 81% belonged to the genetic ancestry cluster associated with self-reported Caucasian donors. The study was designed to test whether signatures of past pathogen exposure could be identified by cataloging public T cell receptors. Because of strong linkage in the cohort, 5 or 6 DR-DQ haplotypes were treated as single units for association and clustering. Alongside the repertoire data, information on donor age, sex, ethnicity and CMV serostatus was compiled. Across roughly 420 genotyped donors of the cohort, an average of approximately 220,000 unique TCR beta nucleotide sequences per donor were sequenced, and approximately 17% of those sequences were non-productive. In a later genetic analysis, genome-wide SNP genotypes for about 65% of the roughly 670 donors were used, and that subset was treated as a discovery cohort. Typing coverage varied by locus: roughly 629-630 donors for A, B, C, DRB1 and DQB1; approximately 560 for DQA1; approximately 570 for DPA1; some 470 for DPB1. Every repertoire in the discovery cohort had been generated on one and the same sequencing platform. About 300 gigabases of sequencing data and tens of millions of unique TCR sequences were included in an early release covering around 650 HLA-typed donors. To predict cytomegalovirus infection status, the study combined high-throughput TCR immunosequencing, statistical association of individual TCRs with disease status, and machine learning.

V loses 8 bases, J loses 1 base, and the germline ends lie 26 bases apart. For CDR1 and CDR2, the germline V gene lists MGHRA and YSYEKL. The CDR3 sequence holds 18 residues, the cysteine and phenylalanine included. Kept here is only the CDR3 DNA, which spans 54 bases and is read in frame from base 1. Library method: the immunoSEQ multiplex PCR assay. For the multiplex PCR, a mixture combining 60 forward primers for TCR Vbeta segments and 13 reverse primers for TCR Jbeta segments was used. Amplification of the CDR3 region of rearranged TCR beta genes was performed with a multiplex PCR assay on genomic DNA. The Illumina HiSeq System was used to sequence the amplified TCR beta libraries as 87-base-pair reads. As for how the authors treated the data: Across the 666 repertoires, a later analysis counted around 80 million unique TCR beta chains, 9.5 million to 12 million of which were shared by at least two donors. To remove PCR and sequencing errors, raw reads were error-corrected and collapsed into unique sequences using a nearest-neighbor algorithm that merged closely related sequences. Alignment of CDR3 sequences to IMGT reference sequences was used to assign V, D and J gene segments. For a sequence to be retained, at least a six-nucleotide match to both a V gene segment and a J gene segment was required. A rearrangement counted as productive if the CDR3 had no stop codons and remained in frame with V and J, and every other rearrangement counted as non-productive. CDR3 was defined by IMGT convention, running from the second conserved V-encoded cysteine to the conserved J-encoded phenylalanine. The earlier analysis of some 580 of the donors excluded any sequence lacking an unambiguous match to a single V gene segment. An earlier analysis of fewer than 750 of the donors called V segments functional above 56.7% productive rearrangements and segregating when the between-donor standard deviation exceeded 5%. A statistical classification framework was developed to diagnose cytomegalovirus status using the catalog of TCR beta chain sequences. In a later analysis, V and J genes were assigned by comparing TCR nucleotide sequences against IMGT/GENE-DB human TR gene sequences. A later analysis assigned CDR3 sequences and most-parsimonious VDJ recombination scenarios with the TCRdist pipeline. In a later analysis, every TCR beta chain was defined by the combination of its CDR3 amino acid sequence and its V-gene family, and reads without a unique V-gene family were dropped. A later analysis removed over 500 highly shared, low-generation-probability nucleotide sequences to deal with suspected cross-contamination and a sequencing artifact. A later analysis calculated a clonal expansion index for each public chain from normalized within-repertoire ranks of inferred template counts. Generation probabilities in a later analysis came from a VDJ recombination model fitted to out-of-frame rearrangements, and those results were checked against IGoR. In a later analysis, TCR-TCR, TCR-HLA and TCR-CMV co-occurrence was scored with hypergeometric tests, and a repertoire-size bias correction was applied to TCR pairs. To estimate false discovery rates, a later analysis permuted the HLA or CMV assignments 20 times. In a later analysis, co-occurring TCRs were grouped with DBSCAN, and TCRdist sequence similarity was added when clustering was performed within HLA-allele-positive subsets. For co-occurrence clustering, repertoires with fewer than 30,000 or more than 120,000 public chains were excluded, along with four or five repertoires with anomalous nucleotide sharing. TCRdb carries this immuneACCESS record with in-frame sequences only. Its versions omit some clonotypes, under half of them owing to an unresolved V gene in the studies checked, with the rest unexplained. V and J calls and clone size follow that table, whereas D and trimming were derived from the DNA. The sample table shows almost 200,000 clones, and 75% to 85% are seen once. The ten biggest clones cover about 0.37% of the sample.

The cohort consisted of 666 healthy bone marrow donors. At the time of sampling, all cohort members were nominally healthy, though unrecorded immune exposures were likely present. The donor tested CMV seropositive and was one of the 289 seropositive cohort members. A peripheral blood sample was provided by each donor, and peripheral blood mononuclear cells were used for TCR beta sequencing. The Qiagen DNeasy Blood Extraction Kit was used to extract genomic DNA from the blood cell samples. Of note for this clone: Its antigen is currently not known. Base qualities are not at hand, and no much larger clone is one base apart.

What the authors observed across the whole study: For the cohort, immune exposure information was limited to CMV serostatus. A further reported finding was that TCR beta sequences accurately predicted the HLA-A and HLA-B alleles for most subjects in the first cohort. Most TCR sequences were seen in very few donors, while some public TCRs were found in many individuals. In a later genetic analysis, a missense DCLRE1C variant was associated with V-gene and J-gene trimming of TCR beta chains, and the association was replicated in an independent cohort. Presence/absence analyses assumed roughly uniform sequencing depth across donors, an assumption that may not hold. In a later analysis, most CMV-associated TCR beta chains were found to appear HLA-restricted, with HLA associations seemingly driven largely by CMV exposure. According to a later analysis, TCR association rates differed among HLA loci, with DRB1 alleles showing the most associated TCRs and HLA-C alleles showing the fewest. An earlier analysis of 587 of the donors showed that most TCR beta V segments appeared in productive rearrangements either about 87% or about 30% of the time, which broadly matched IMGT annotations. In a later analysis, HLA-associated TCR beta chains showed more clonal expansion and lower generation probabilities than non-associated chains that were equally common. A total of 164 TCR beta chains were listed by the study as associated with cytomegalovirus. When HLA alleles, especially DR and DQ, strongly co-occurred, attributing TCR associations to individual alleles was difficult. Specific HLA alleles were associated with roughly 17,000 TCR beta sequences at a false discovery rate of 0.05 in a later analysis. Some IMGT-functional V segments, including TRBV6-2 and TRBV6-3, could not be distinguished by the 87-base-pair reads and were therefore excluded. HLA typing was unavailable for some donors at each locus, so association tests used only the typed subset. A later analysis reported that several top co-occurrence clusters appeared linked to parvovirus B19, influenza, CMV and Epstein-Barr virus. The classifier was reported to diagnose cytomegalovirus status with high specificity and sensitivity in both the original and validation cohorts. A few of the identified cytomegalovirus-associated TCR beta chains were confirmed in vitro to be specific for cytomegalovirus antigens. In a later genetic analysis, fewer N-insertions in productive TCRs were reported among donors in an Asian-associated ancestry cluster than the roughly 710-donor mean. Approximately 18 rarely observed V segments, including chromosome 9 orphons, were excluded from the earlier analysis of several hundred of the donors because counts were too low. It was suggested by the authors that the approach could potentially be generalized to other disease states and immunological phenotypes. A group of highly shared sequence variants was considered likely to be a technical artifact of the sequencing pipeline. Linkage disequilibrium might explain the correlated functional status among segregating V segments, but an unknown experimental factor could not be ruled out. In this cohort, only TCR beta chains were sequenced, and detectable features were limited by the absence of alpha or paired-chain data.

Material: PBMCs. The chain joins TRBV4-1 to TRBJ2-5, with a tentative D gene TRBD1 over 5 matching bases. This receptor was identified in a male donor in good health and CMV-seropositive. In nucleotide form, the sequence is TGCGCCAGCCAACACGAAGGAACCCTGGGGCGGATCCAAGAGACCCAGTACTTC. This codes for CASQHEGTLGRIQETQYF.